These 2 T cell receptor beta chains came from one sample sequenced in a study of T cell responses to AZD1222 COVID-19 vaccine. Profiling relied on immunoSEQ multiplex PCR, and the TCRdb table lists in-frame clones only, not all of them. There are approximately 170,000 clones in the sample; approximately 90% occur only once, and about 4.2% lies in the top ten. The specimen comprised peripheral blood, sampled on day 0 of AZD1222 vaccination. Receptors were obtained from an adult in good health.

The chain carries TRBV5-1 and TRBJ2-1; 9 bases are shared with TRBD2. The V segment lost 3 bases and the J segment 6 bases; nucleotides outside the gene matches: 10. Germline V gene data show CDR1 as SGHRS and CDR2 as YFSETQ. This CDR3 is 16 amino acids long. The CDR3 DNA sequence: TGCGCCAGCAGCTCCTCCGGGACTAGCCCTCTCAATGAGCAGTTCTTC. Translation: CASSSSGTSPLNEQFF.

The V gene is TRBV25-1, the J gene TRBJ1-4; 7 bases are shared with TRBD1. Germline trimming cut 0 bases from V and 8 bases from J; bases unmatched to any gene: 6. The CDR3 spans 15 residues. Germline V lookup: CDR1 MGHDK, CDR2 SYGVNS. Here the CDR3 DNA reads TGTGCCAGCAGTGAATATCGAGGGGGCAGGGAAAAACTGTTTTTT. It codes for CASSEYRGGREKLFF.